This is a list of T cell receptor beta chains from one sample in a study of Tregs in tolerant kidney transplant recipients. Profiled with immunoSEQ multiplex PCR; TCRdb holds only in-frame clones, not every one. This sample carries approximately 47,000 clones, more than 70% of them seen once, and the ten largest clones take about 16%. The specimen comprised CD8+ T cells from blood (PBMCs), sampled 12 months after the transplant. Source of these receptors: a human patient who received a combined kidney and bone marrow transplant. Some of the T cells might come from the graft donor. CDR3s include the opening cysteine and the closing phenylalanine or tryptophan. A D gene is named only where the DNA matches it firmly. The size entry is marked missing in some rows and otherwise reads once, few, many or a size class.

D gene,J gene,clone size,V gene,CDR3 protein,CDR3 DNA
TRBD2,TRBJ2-3,NA,TRBV9,CASSLPGLASDTQYF,TGTGCCAGCAGCTTACCGGGACTAGCATCCGATACGCAGTATTTT
NA,TRBJ2-2,NA,TRBV19,CASSIGGLAFF,TGTGCCAGTAGTATCGGGGGACTTGCGTTTTTT
NA,TRBJ2-5,NA,TRBV19,CASETVLGTQYF,TGTGCCAGCGAGACAGTCCTCGGGACCCAGTACTTC
TRBD1,TRBJ1-6,NA,TRBV4-1,CASSPTSTGGPYNSPLHF,TGCGCCAGCAGCCCTACTTCGACAGGGGGCCCTTATAATTCACCCCTCCACTTT
NA,TRBJ2-7,NA,TRBV10-3,CAISASGGNDEQYF,TGTGCCATCAGTGCTTCCGGGGGAAACGACGAGCAGTACTTC
TRBD2,TRBJ2-7,NA,TRBV13,CASSIGLAGEQYF,TGTGCCAGCAGCATCGGACTAGCGGGAGAACAGTACTTC
TRBD2,TRBJ2-3,NA,TRBV10-3,CAISGPGGSTDTQYF,TGTGCCATCAGTGGCCCGGGGGGGAGCACAGATACGCAGTATTTT
NA,TRBJ2-5,NA,TRBV21-1,CASSKDRRDQETQYF,TGTGCCAGCAGCAAAGATAGGAGGGACCAAGAGACCCAGTACTTC
NA,TRBJ1-2,NA,TRBV28,CASSFRSQGWSYGYTF,TGTGCCAGCAGTTTTAGGAGTCAGGGCTGGAGCTATGGCTACACCTTC
TRBD2,TRBJ2-7,NA,TRBV6-5,CASRWTSGAYEQYF,TGTGCCAGCAGGTGGACTAGCGGGGCCTACGAGCAGTACTTC
NA,TRBJ2-7,once,TRBV6-5,CASSPGRGGLDEQYF,TGTGCCAGCAGTCCCGGGCGGGGTGGGCTCGACGAGCAGTACTTC
TRBD2,TRBJ2-2,NA,TRBV7-2,CASSLTRLAGGARELFF,TGTGCCAGCAGCTTAACCCGACTAGCGGGAGGCGCCCGGGAGCTGTTTTTT
NA,TRBJ1-6,NA,TRBV28,CASITRRMEASTHYNSPLHF,TGTGCCAGCATTACCCGCAGGATGGAGGCCTCAACACATTATAATTCCCCCCTCCACTTT
NA,TRBJ2-3,NA,TRBV13,CASSPGADTQYF,TGTGCCAGCAGCCCAGGTGCAGATACGCAGTATTTT
TRBD2,TRBJ2-1,NA,TRBV4-2,CASSQGLRTSGASSYNEQFF,TGTGCCAGCAGCCAAGGCCTCCGAACTAGCGGGGCGAGCTCCTACAATGAGCAGTTCTTC
TRBD2,TRBJ2-1,NA,TRBV7-6,CASSFPAGGAGNEQFF,TGTGCCAGCAGCTTTCCAGCGGGAGGGGCTGGGAATGAGCAGTTCTTC
NA,TRBJ1-1,NA,TRBV14,CASFLGVENTEAFF,TGTGCCAGCTTCCTAGGGGTGGAGAACACTGAAGCTTTCTTT
TRBD1,TRBJ1-5,NA,TRBV28,CASSLLVPRTGHQPQHF,TGTGCCAGCAGTTTATTGGTCCCCAGGACAGGACATCAGCCCCAGCATTTT
NA,TRBJ2-3,NA,TRBV28,CATSSLGAGYF,TGTGCCACCTCCTCTTTAGGGGCCGGGTATTTT
TRBD1,TRBJ2-7,NA,TRBV10-3,CAISGRGRPYEQYF,TGTGCCATCAGTGGCAGGGGGCGCCCCTACGAGCAGTACTTC
TRBD2,TRBJ2-1,NA,TRBV7-9,CASSSLAVLGEQFF,TGTGCCAGCAGTTCACTAGCGGTGCTGGGTGAGCAGTTCTTC
NA,TRBJ1-5,once,TRBV15,CATSTKRLNQPQHF,TGTGCCACCAGCACCAAAAGACTCAATCAGCCCCAGCATTTT
TRBD2,TRBJ2-5,NA,TRBV27,CASSLSSGGEETQYF,TGTGCCAGCAGTTTATCGAGCGGGGGAGAAGAGACCCAGTACTTC
NA,TRBJ2-2,medium-sized,TRBV27,CASSFGSRELFF,TGTGCCAGCAGTTTTGGGAGCCGGGAGCTGTTTTTT
NA,TRBJ2-7,NA,TRBV7-9,CASSFSYLEQYF,TGTGCCAGCAGCTTCTCCTATCTCGAGCAGTACTTC
TRBD1,TRBJ1-1,NA,TRBV5-8,CASSFIITGVTEAFF,TGTGCCAGCAGCTTCATCATTACAGGGGTTACTGAAGCTTTCTTT
NA,TRBJ1-2,NA,TRBV27,CASSEDRFANYGYTF,TGTGCCAGCAGTGAAGACAGATTCGCTAACTATGGCTACACCTTC
TRBD1,TRBJ2-3,NA,TRBV27,CASSPSVARTGRTDTQYF,TGTGCCAGCAGTCCATCCGTGGCAAGGACAGGGAGGACAGATACGCAGTATTTT
TRBD2,TRBJ2-7,NA,TRBV30,CAWSLGEGYEQYF,TGTGCCTGGAGTTTGGGGGAGGGGTACGAGCAGTACTTC
NA,TRBJ1-5,NA,TRBV4-1,CASSQEDRAGEQPQHF,TGCGCCAGCAGCCAAGAGGACCGGGCGGGAGAACAGCCCCAGCATTTT
NA,TRBJ2-1,NA,TRBV4-1,CASSQATSGLYNEQFF,TGCGCCAGCAGCCAAGCCACTAGTGGTCTCTACAATGAGCAGTTCTTC
TRBD1,TRBJ1-2,NA,TRBV5-1,CASSASGQSNYGYTF,TGCGCCAGCAGCGCCTCGGGACAGTCTAACTATGGCTACACCTTC
TRBD1,TRBJ1-2,NA,TRBV7-9,CASSFIGQGVNYGYTF,TGTGCCAGCAGCTTTATCGGACAGGGGGTTAACTATGGCTACACCTTC
TRBD2,TRBJ2-7,NA,TRBV27,CASSDKRGSYEQYF,TGTGCCAGCAGTGATAAGCGGGGCTCCTACGAGCAGTACTTC
NA,TRBJ2-1,NA,TRBV5-1,CASNPENMDNEQFF,TGCGCCAGCAACCCCGAGAATATGGACAATGAGCAGTTCTTC
NA,TRBJ1-2,NA,TRBV27,CASSDTLTGGDYGYTF,TGTGCCAGCAGTGACACCCTGACAGGAGGAGACTATGGCTACACCTTC
NA,TRBJ2-1,NA,TRBV13,CASSPITGVRGNEQFF,TGTGCCAGCAGCCCCATTACTGGAGTGCGGGGAAATGAGCAGTTCTTC
NA,TRBJ2-1,NA,TRBV27,CASSFGRAGPYLNEQFF,TGTGCCAGCAGTTTTGGAAGGGCGGGACCATATCTCAATGAGCAGTTCTTC
NA,TRBJ1-1,few,TRBV28,CASREVITFF,TGTGCCAGCCGGGAGGTCATAACTTTCTTT
TRBD1,TRBJ1-5,NA,TRBV5-6,CASSEQGGSNQPQHF,TGTGCCAGCAGTGAACAGGGGGGAAGCAATCAGCCCCAGCATTTT
NA,TRBJ2-1,NA,TRBV30,CAWSPITGEQFF,TGTGCCTGGAGTCCCATCACGGGTGAGCAGTTCTTC
NA,TRBJ2-1,once,TRBV5-1,CASSLEFYYNEQFF,TGCGCCAGCAGCTTGGAATTCTATTACAATGAGCAGTTCTTC
TRBD2,TRBJ2-5,NA,TRBV10-3,CAISEPGLAGAGGETQYF,TGTGCCATCAGTGAGCCGGGACTAGCGGGGGCCGGGGGGGAGACCCAGTACTTC
TRBD1,TRBJ1-2,NA,TRBV19,CASSPGQAPYGYTF,TGTGCCAGTAGTCCAGGACAGGCCCCCTATGGCTACACCTTC
NA,TRBJ1-5,NA,TRBV19,CASSIFGYSNQPQHF,TGTGCCAGTAGTATTTTCGGGTACAGCAATCAGCCCCAGCATTTT
NA,TRBJ2-3,NA,TRBV27,CASSLSLTDTQYF,TGTGCCAGCAGTTTATCCCTCACAGATACGCAGTATTTT
TRBD1,TRBJ2-1,NA,TRBV19,CASKGQGLYNEQFF,TGTGCCAGCAAGGGACAGGGTTTATACAATGAGCAGTTCTTC
TRBD1,TRBJ2-7,NA,TRBV9,CASSTRQGSEQYF,TGTGCCAGCAGCACCCGACAGGGTTCCGAGCAGTACTTC
NA,TRBJ1-2,NA,TRBV20-1,CSARPGYGYTF,TGCAGTGCCCGGCCAGGGTATGGCTACACCTTC
NA,TRBJ2-1,NA,TRBV6-5,CASSPGQGDGYEQFF,TGTGCCAGCAGTCCCGGGCAGGGTGATGGATATGAGCAGTTCTTC
NA,TRBJ2-7,NA,TRBV11-2,CASSFGQSYEQYF,TGTGCCAGCAGCTTTGGACAGTCCTACGAGCAGTACTTC
TRBD1,TRBJ2-7,NA,TRBV5-4,CASSLERGQGFYEQYF,TGTGCCAGCAGCTTGGAACGGGGACAGGGCTTCTACGAGCAGTACTTC